The subject of this entry is one T cell receptor (beta chain). Authors' methods: Reference gene primers were amplified, and this amplification served to estimate nucleated cell counts. Method: immunoSEQ multiplex PCR; TCRdb's copy keeps in-frame clones and lacks some. V and J calls and clone size are given by that table; D and trimming were obtained from the DNA. The table shows 150,000 to 200,000 clones, with roughly 80% occurring only once. The data were obtained in a study of blood T cell repertoires in COVID-19. Study-level information: Whether acute or convalescent, the COVID-19 samples came from the United States, Italy and Spain. T cells, B-cell-depleted T cells, or PBMCs provided the cDNA or gDNA that served as material.

The length of the CDR3 is 17 residues. The V gene's germline CDR1 is MGHRA and CDR2 YSYEKL. Trimming at V came to 1 base and at J to 5 bases, leaving 4 bases not matched to a gene. The genes are TRBV4-1 and TRBJ2-1; 14 bases line up with TRBD2. The clonotype was recovered from a woman older than 75 with acute or convalescent COVID-19. The material sequenced was peripheral blood. The CDR3 nucleotides read TGCGCCAGCAGCCAAGCCCGGGGACTAGCGGGGGACAATGAGCAGTTCTTC. As protein: CASSQARGLAGDNEQFF.